This TCR beta chain was captured in a study of blood T cell repertoires in COVID-19. For the study at large: Samples taken during acute and convalescent COVID-19 were collected in the United States, Italy and Spain.

The table came from immunoSEQ multiplex PCR; TCRdb's copy has only in-frame clones and leaves some out. The sample includes 70,000 to 95,000 clones, roughly 90% seen only once; the top ten take less than 3%. The germline V gene encodes CDR1 KGHSH and CDR2 LQKENI. The CDR3 is made up of 15 amino acids. Unmatched junction bases numbered 6, after V lost 3 bases and J lost 7 bases. The sequenced sample consisted of peripheral blood. This sequence joins TRBV18 and TRBJ2-4; 10 nucleotides match TRBD1. This TCR derives from a man between 50 and 59 years old with COVID-19, enrolled during active disease. The CDR3 loop reads CASSPGTGDANIQYF. CDR3 DNA sequence: TGTGCCAGCTCACCCGGGACAGGGGACGCGAACATTCAGTACTTC.